The 7 T cell receptor beta chains given below trace back to one sample, sequenced in a study of CD8+CD57+ T cells in acquired aplastic anemia. Investigators profiled TCR beta VDJ and CDR3 from genomic DNA template. TCRdb recomputed calls from the reads with MiXCR, one row per CDR3 protein. The sample lists about 120,000 distinct CDR3 sequences, about 60% occurring once. For sequencing, patients were chosen who had shown expansion of CD8+CD57+ cells by flow cytometry. Sequencing used sorted CD4+, CD8+, or CD8+CD57+ T cells (not recorded which) from PBMCs. Source of these receptors: a human donor with aplastic anemia.

This clonotype came up many times. The chain is built from TRBV4-3 and TRBJ2-6; D uncertain. V was cut by 0 bases and J by 0 bases, with 9 bases left in between. CDR1 and CDR2 (germline): LGHNA, YSLEER. CDR3 length: 17 amino acids. The CDR3 sequence: CASSQEIHGSGANVLTF. The CDR3 DNA reads as TGCGCCAGCAGCCAAGAAATTCACGGCTCTGGGGCCAACGTCCTGACTTTC.

As concerns this clonotype: It may be a read error: a sequence one base away is much more abundant. V is TRBV7-9 and J is TRBJ2-1, with D tentatively TRBD1 or TRBD2 (5 bases each). Trimming took 5 bases from V and 9 from J, leaving 11 bases between them. The CDR3 runs to 12 residues. The germline gives CDR1 SEHNR, CDR2 FQNEAQ (reference sequence). Here the CDR3 reads CASSAGGGEQFF. CDR3 DNA: TGTGCCAGCAGCGCCGGTGGGGGTGAGCAGTTCTTC.

This chain links TRBV24-1 with TRBJ2-2; 10 nucleotides align to TRBD1. The CDR3 loop spans 15 amino acids. The germline CDR1 and CDR2 sequences are KGHDR and SFDVKD. With 7 bases clipped from V and 3 bases from J, the junction kept 4 bases outside the gene matches. The CDR3 DNA follows: TGTGCCACCAGATCCGGGACAGGGGACACCGGGGAGCTGTTTTTT. It is translated as CATRSGTGDTGELFF.

This clonotype was counted many times. The chain couples TRBV5-6 to TRBJ1-2; no firm D call. In germline, CDR1 is SGHDT, CDR2 YYEEEE. Deletions cut 2 bases from V and 6 bases from J, with 17 bases between. The CDR3 has 15 amino acids. The DNA of the CDR3 is TGTGCCAGCAGCTTATCACCAAGGGTTAAACATGGCTACACCTTC. Amino acid sequence: CASSLSPRVKHGYTF.

The chain joins TRBV15 to TRBJ1-6, with D uncertain. This CDR3 comprises 17 residues. The V gene's germline CDR1 is LNHNV and CDR2 YYDKDF (reference sequence). Trimming removed 3 bases at V and 8 bases at J, with 20 bases between. CDR3 residues: CATSSYSLAAGDSPLHF. The CDR3 nucleotides are TGTGCCACCAGCAGTTACAGTCTGGCGGCAGGAGATTCACCCCTCCACTTT.

This clonotype came up a few times. The chain links TRBV7-6 to TRBJ1-1; 8 positions agree with TRBD1. CDR3 length equals 14 residues. The germline gives CDR1 SGHVS, CDR2 FNYEAQ. The junction had 5 bases not matched to a gene; V was cut back by 3 bases and J by 5 bases. CDR3 amino acids: CASSFSTGETEAFF. The CDR3 nucleotides are TGTGCCAGCAGCTTTTCGACAGGGGAAACTGAAGCTTTCTTT.

Within the sample, this clonotype is large (0.1 to 1%). The chain uses TRBV20-1 and TRBJ1-1, with D unresolved. The CDR3 has 17 residues. Germline CDR1 reads DFQATT; CDR2 reads SNEGSKA (reference sequence). V lost 0 bases and J 0 bases, leaving 17 bases between the germline ends. CDR3 residues: CSARERWWVLVNTEAFF. In DNA, the CDR3 is TGCAGTGCTAGAGAAAGGTGGTGGGTTTTAGTGAACACTGAAGCTTTCTTT.